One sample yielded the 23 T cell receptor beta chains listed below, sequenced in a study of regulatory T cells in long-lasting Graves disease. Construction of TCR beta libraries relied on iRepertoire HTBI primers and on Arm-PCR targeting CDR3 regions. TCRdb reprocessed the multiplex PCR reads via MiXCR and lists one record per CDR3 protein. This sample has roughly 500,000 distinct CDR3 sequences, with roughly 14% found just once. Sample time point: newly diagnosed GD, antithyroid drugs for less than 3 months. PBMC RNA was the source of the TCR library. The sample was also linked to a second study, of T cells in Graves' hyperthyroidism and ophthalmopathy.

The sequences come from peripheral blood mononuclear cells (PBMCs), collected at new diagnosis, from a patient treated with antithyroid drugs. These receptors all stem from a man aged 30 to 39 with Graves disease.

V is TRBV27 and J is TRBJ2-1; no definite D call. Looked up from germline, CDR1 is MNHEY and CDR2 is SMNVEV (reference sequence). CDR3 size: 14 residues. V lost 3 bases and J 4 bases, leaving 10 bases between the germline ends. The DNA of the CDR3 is TGTGCCAGCAGTTTCGAGGCGGTTTACAATGAGCAGTTCTTC. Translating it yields CASSFEAVYNEQFF.

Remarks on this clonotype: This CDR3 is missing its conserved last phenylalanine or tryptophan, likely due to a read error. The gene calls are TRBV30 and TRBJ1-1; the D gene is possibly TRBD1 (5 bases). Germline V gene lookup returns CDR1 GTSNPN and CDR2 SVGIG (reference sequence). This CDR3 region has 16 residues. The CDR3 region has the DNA TGTGCCTGGAGACCACGCTGGGGGAGAACTAACACTAAAGCTTTCTCT. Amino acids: CAWRPRWGRTNTKAFS.

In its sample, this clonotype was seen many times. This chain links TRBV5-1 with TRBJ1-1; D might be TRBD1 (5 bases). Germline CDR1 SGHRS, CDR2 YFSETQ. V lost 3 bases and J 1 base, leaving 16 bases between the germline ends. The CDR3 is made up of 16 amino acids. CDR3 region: CASSSQGGQTNTEAFF. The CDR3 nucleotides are TGCGCCAGCAGCTCCCAGGGAGGGCAAACGAACACTGAAGCTTTCTTT.

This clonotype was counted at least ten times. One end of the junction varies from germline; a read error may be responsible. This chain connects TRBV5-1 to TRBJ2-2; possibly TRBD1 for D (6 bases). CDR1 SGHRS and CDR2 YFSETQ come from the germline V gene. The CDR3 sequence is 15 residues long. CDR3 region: CASSLAGTNTGELFF. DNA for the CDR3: TGTGCCAGCAGCTTAGCCGGGACAAACACCGGGGAGCTGTTTTTT.

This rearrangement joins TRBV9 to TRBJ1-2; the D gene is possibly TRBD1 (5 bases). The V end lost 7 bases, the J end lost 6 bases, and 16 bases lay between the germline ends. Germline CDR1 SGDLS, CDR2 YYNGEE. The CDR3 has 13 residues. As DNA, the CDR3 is TGTGCCAGCTCATTCGAGTCAGGGCATGGCTACACCTTC. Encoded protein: CASSFESGHGYTF.

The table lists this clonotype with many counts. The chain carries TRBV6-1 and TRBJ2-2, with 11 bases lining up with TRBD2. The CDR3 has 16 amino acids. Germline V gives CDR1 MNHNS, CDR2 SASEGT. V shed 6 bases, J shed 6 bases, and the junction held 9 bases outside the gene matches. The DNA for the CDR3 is TGTGCCAGCAGGACCCCAACTAGCGGGAGTGCCGGGGAGCTGTTTTTT. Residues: CASRTPTSGSAGELFF.

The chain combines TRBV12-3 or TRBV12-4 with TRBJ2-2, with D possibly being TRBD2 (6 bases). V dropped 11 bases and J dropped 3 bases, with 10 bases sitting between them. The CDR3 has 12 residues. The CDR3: CASGGYTGELFF. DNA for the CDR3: TGTGCCTCCGGGGGTTACACCGGGGAGCTGTTTTTT.

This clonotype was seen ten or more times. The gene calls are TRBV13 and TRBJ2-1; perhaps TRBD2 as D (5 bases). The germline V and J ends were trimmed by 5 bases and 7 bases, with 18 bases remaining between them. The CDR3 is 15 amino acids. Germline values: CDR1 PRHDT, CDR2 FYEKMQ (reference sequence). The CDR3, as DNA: TGTGCCAGCAGCCCCCGGCGGGCCCCTAGGAATGAGCAGTTCTTC. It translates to CASSPRRAPRNEQFF.

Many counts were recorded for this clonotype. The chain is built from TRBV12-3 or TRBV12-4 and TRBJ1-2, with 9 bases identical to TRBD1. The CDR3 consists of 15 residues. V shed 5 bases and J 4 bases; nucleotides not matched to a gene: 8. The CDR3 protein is CASSPPGQGSYGYTF. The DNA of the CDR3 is TGTGCCAGCAGTCCACCGGGACAGGGTTCCTATGGCTACACCTTC.

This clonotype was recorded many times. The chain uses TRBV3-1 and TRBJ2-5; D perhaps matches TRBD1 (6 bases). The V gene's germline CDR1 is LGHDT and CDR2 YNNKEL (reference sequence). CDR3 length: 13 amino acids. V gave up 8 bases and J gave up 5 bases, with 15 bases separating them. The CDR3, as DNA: TGTGCCAGCTCACAGACCAGGGGTGAGACCCAGTACTTC. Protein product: CASSQTRGETQYF.

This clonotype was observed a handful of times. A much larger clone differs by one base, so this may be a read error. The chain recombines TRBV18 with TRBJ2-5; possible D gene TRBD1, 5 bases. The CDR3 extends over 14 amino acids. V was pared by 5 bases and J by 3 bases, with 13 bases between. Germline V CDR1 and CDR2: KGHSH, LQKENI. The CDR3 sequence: CASSSGAGKETQYF. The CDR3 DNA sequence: TGTGCCAGCTCATCGGGTGCAGGGAAAGAGACCCAGTACTTC.

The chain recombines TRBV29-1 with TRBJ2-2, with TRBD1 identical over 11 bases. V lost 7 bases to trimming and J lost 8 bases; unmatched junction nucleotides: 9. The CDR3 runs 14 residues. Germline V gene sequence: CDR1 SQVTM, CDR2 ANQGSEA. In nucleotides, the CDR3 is TGCAGCGCTGGGACAGGGGGTTCGATGGGGGAGCTGTTTTTT. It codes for CSAGTGGSMGELFF.

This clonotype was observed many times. The CDR3, as DNA: TGCGCCAGCAGCTACCAGGGGGCGAATGAGCAGTTCTTC. Amino acids: CASSYQGANEQFF. V and J are TRBV5-1 and TRBJ2-1; 8 nucleotides align to TRBD1. The CDR3 contains 13 residues. V shed 3 bases, J shed 7 bases, and the junction held 3 bases outside the gene matches. CDR1 and CDR2 (germline): SGHRS, YFSETQ.

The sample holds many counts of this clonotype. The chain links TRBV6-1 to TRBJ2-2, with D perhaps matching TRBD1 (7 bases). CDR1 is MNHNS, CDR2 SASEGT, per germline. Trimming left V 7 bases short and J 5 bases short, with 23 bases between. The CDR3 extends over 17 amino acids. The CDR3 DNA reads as TGTGCCAGCACCCCGAGGAGGGGGCGGAAGGTAACCGGGGAGCTGTTTTTT. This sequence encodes CASTPRRGRKVTGELFF.

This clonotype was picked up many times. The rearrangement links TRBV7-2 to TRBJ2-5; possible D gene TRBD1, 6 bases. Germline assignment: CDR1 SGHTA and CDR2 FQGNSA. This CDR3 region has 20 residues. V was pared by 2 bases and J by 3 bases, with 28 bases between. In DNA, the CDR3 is TGTGCCAGCAGCTTAACCCCCCGCCTAGTACAGGGTTTAGTTAAAGAGACCCAGTACTTC. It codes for CASSLTPRLVQGLVKETQYF.

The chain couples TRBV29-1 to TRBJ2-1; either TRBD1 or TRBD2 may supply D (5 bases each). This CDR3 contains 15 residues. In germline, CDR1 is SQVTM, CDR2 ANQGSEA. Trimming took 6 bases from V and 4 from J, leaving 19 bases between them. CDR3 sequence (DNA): TGCAGCGTCTCGTACGGGGCAGGGCCATACAATGAGCAGTTCTTC. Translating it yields CSVSYGAGPYNEQFF.

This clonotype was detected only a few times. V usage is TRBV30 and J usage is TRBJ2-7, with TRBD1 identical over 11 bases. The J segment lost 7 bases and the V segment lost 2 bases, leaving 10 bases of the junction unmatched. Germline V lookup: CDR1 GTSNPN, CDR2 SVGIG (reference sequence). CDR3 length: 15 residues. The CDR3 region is CAWSSGQGARGEQYF. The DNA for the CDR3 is TGTGCCTGGAGTTCCGGACAGGGGGCGAGGGGGGAGCAGTACTTC.

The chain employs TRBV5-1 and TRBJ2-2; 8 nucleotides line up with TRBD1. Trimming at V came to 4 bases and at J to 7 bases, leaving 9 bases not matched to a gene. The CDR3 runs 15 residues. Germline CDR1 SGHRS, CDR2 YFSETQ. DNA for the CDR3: TGCGCCAGCAGCGATCGGACAGGGCAAGTCGGGGAGCTGTTTTTT. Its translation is CASSDRTGQVGELFF.

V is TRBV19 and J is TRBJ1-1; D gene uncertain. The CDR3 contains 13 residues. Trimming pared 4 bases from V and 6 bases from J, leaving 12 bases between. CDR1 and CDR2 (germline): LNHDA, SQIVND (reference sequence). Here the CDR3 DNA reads TGTGCCAGTAGTAAATACACCCAACCTGAAGCTTTCTTT. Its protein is CASSKYTQPEAFF.

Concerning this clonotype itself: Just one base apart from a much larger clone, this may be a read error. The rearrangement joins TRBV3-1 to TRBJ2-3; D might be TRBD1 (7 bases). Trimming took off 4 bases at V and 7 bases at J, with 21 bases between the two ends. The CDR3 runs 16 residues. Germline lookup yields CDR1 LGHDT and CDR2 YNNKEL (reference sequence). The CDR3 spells CASSLSWRGRMNTQYF. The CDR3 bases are TGTGCCAGCAGCCTGTCTTGGAGGGGGCGAATGAATACGCAGTATTTT.

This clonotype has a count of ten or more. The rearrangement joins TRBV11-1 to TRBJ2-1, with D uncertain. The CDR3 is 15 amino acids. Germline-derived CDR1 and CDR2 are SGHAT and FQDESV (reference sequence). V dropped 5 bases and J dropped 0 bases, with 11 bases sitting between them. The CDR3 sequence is CASSASSSSYNEQFF. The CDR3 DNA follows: TGTGCCAGCAGCGCGTCCTCGAGCTCCTACAATGAGCAGTTCTTC.

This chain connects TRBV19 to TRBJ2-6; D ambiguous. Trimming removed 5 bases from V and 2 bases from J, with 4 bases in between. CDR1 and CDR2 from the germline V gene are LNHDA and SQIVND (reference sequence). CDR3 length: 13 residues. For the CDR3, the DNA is TGTGCCAGTAGTCGCGCTGGGGCCAACGTCCTGACTTTC. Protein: CASSRAGANVLTF.

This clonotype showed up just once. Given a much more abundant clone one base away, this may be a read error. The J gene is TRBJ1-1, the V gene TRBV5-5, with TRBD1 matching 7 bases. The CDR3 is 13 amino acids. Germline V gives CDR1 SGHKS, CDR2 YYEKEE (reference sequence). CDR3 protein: CVSSPDRVAEAFF. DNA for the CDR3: TGTGTCAGCAGCCCCGACAGGGTGGCTGAAGCTTTCTTT.